Listed below are T cell receptor beta chains from one sample, sequenced in a study of T cell repertoires in cytomegalovirus infection. TCRdb fed the reads into MiXCR, producing one record per CDR3 protein. The sample comprises fewer than 550,000 distinct CDR3 sequences, under 40% of which are singletons, and roughly 13% rests with the top ten. Source material: PBMCs. These receptors originate from a human donor in good health (CMV status not recorded). Some clones in this sample may be carry-over from other donors' samples. Both conserved end residues are part of each CDR3. D genes are given only for firm matches. Size is omitted from some rows. Given values are once, few, many or a class for expanded clones.

TRBV7-8,TRBJ2-5,TRBD2,NA,14,TGTGCCAGCAGGCGAGGGGACTACCTAGAGACCCAGTACTTC,CASRRGDYLETQYF
TRBV5-4,TRBJ1-5,NA,few,15,TGTGCCAGCAGCAACCCCGATTCTAGCAATCAGCCCCAGCATTTT,CASSNPDSSNQPQHF
TRBV19,TRBJ2-5,NA,once,16,TGTGCCAGTAGCAGCCGCCGGGACGGTATGTTTGAGACCCAGTACTTC,CASSSRRDGMFETQYF
TRBV5-8,TRBJ2-5,NA,few,14,TGTGCCAGCAGCTTGGGGGGCCCAATGGAGACCCAGTACTTC,CASSLGGPMETQYF
TRBV19,TRBJ2-1,TRBD2,few,17,TGTGCCAGTAGTATAGGAGTTCCAGTGGGACTAGCGGATGAGCAGTTCTTC,CASSIGVPVGLADEQFF
TRBV20-1,TRBJ1-4,TRBD1,few,15,TGCAGTGCTAGACTCAGGACAGGGGGGAGTGAAAAACTGTTTTTT,CSARLRTGGSEKLFF
TRBV6-2/TRBV6-3,TRBJ2-7,TRBD2,few,15,TGTGCCAGCAGTTACTCAGGCGGGGGGCCTTACGAGCAGTACTTC,CASSYSGGGPYEQYF
TRBV12-3/TRBV12-4,TRBJ1-5,NA,NA,15,TGTGCCAGCAGCGAGGACAGAAGTAGCAATCAGCCCCAGCATTTT,CASSEDRSSNQPQHF
TRBV6-1,TRBJ1-2,NA,NA,11,TGTGCCAGCAGTGAACTCTATGGCTACACCTTC,CASSELYGYTF
TRBV20-1,TRBJ2-7,TRBD1,few,16,TGCAGTGCTAGACACCCTCCCGGGACAGGGGGATACGAGCAGTACTTC,CSARHPPGTGGYEQYF
TRBV28,TRBJ1-6,NA,few,10,TGTGCCAGCAGCGGACTTCTCCTCCACTTT,CASSGLLLHF
TRBV12-3/TRBV12-4,TRBJ2-5,NA,few,17,TGTGCCAGCAGTTTAGCGCCAGGGACTCAAGGCAGTGAGACCCAGTACTTC,CASSLAPGTQGSETQYF
TRBV6-1,TRBJ1-5,NA,NA,12,TGTGCCAGCAACGATAACAATCAGCCCCAGCATTTT,CASNDNNQPQHF
TRBV5-1,TRBJ1-1,TRBD1,NA,15,TGCGCCAGCAGCTTGGTGGGACAGAGGAACACTGAAGCTTTCTTT,CASSLVGQRNTEAFF
TRBV7-6,TRBJ2-1,NA,many,16,TGTGCCAGCAGCTCCGTGCGGGGAAGCTCCTACAATGAGCAGTTCTTC,CASSSVRGSSYNEQFF
TRBV2,TRBJ1-2,TRBD1,few,14,TGTGCCAGCAGGGATGGGGACAGGTCGAATGGCTACACCTTC,CASRDGDRSNGYTF
TRBV12-3/TRBV12-4,TRBJ2-1,TRBD2,NA,18,TGTGCCAGCAGTTGGGGGGGACTAGCGGGGGTTAGGAGTAATGAGCAGTTCTTC,CASSWGGLAGVRSNEQFF
TRBV7-2,TRBJ1-3,TRBD1,many,15,TGTGCCAGCAGCGCCCGTCAGGGGGCGGGAAACACCATATATTTT,CASSARQGAGNTIYF
TRBV7-9,TRBJ2-3,NA,few,13,TGTGCCAGTATCCCGGGGACACCAGATACGCAGTATTTT,CASIPGTPDTQYF
TRBV7-8,TRBJ1-1,NA,NA,14,TGTGCCAGCAGCTCCGCCGTGGGGAACACTGAAGCTTTCTTT,CASSSAVGNTEAFF
TRBV12-3/TRBV12-4,TRBJ1-1,NA,NA,14,TGTGCCAGCAGTTTGGAAAGGATCTACACTGAAGCTTTCTTT,CASSLERIYTEAFF
TRBV7-8,TRBJ1-1,TRBD1,few,13,TGTGCCAGAAGCTTGGACAGGGGAACTGAATGTTTCTTT,CARSLDRGTECFF
TRBV5-1,TRBJ2-1,NA,NA,13,TGCGCCAGCAGCTTGGCATACCGGGATGAGCAGTTCTTC,CASSLAYRDEQFF
TRBV12-3/TRBV12-4,TRBJ2-2,NA,many,14,TGTGCCAGCAGTTTATATGGGGTCACCGGGGAGCTGTTTTTT,CASSLYGVTGELFF
TRBV7-2,TRBJ2-3,TRBD2,many,16,TGTGCCAGCAGCGAGACTAGCGGGGGGGTCACAGATACGCAGTATTTT,CASSETSGGVTDTQYF
TRBV10-3,TRBJ1-3,NA,many,15,TGTGCCATCAGTTTATCAGGGGATACTGGAAACACCATATATTTT,CAISLSGDTGNTIYF
TRBV5-1,TRBJ2-3,NA,once,14,TGCGCCAGCCAACCAACGTCTAGCACAGATACGCAGTATTTT,CASQPTSSTDTQYF
TRBV20-1,TRBJ1-1,NA,NA,14,TGCAGTGCTAGAGATCGGGGGATGAACACTGAAGCTTTCTTT,CSARDRGMNTEAFF
TRBV28,TRBJ2-1,TRBD1,many,16,TGTGCCAGCAGCTTCGCTCCCGGGACAGGGCTCAATGAGCAGTTCTTC,CASSFAPGTGLNEQFF
TRBV7-2,TRBJ1-2,TRBD1,NA,17,TGTGCCAGCAGCTTAGCAGGGACAGAGCTCACAAACTATGGCTACACCTTC,CASSLAGTELTNYGYTF
TRBV11-2,TRBJ2-3,NA,many,15,TGTGCCAGCAGCTTAGACGGGACCCGCACAGATACGCAGTATTTT,CASSLDGTRTDTQYF
TRBV7-2,TRBJ2-7,TRBD1,many,15,TGTGCCAGCAGCCAGCTACAGGGGCGCTACGGCGAGCAGTACTTC,CASSQLQGRYGEQYF
TRBV11-2,TRBJ1-3,NA,NA,18,TGTGCCAGCAGCTTAAGAATGACGGGCGTAACCTCTGAAAACACCATATATTTT,CASSLRMTGVTSENTIYF
TRBV5-1,TRBJ1-2,NA,NA,13,TGCGCCAGCGGGGGTCCAGACGGTTATGGCTACACCTTC,CASGGPDGYGYTF
TRBV25-1,TRBJ1-3,NA,NA,15,TGTGCCAGCAGTGAAGCTGGGTTCTCTGGAAACACCATATATTTT,CASSEAGFSGNTIYF
TRBV9,TRBJ1-1,NA,few,13,TGTGCCAGCAGCCCCTTCGGGCGGGCTGAAGCTTTCTTT,CASSPFGRAEAFF
TRBV20-1,TRBJ2-1,NA,NA,14,TGCAGTGCTAGGGACCGGGAGCACTACAATGAGCAGTTCTTC,CSARDREHYNEQFF
TRBV7-4,TRBJ1-2,NA,NA,11,TGTGCCAGCAGTCAGTTTGGTGGCTACACCTTC,CASSQFGGYTF
TRBV7-3,TRBJ2-2,NA,NA,13,TGTGCCAGCAGCTTTAAAGCTCCCGGGGAGCTGTTTTTT,CASSFKAPGELFF
TRBV10-2,TRBJ2-5,NA,few,11,TGCGCCAGCAGTGACAGGGAGACCCAGTACTTC,CASSDRETQYF
TRBV5-4,TRBJ2-1,NA,few,16,TGTGCCAGCAGCGGGACCGGGACAAGGCTAGGGAATGAGCAGTTCTTC,CASSGTGTRLGNEQFF
TRBV12-3/TRBV12-4,TRBJ1-1,NA,NA,18,TGTGCCAGCAGTTTCGCCTGGGGGTGGGGGGGCGAGCGCACTGAAGCTGTCTTT,CASSFAWGWGGERTEAVF
TRBV6-6,TRBJ2-7,TRBD1,NA,15,TGTGCCAGCAGTTATAGCCCAACAGGGGTGTTAGAGCAGTACTTC,CASSYSPTGVLEQYF
TRBV12-3/TRBV12-4,TRBJ2-2,NA,NA,14,TGTGCCAGCAGCCTAGGCCCGGCTACCGGGGAGCTGTTTTTT,CASSLGPATGELFF
TRBV28,TRBJ1-2,NA,few,16,TGTGCCAGCTCCCCGGGGGGCAGGGATGCCATTGGTGGCTACACCTTC,CASSPGGRDAIGGYTF